This passage covers 26 T cell receptor beta chains from one sample sequenced in a study of cytomegalovirus exposure and HLA in healthy donors. The study ran its PCR with 60 Vbeta and 13 Jbeta primers. Using immunoSEQ multiplex PCR, the repertoire was profiled, and TCRdb retains in-frame clones only, with some absent. The listing contains tens of thousands of clones. The specimen was PBMCs. The receptors were gathered from a man in his thirties or forties in good health and CMV-seronegative.

The rearrangement uses TRBV27 and TRBJ2-6; D is perhaps TRBD2 (5 bases). The germline V and J ends were trimmed by 2 bases and 0 bases, with 5 bases remaining between them. Per the germline V gene, CDR1 is MNHEY and CDR2 is SMNVEV (reference sequence). The CDR3 runs 15 residues. CDR3 sequence reads: CASSLGGSGANVLTF. CDR3 DNA sequence: TGTGCCAGCAGTTTAGGAGGCTCTGGGGCCAACGTCCTGACTTTC.

The chain links TRBV6-1 to TRBJ1-2; D is possibly TRBD1 (5 bases). There are 15 residues in the CDR3. V lost 6 bases and J lost 0, with 14 bases in between. Germline CDR1 reads MNHNS; CDR2 reads SASEGT. As DNA, the CDR3 is TGTGCCAGCAGCTCAGCAGGAGGGGCTAACTATGGCTACACCTTC. This gives the protein CASSSAGGANYGYTF.

The rearrangement joins TRBV2 to TRBJ2-7; D may be TRBD1 (5 bases). The germline gives CDR1 SNHLY, CDR2 FYNNEI. Trimming cost V 1 base and J 6 bases, with 10 bases left between them. This CDR3 has 13 amino acids. The CDR3 nucleotides read TGTGCCAGCAGTGAAGGAAGGGGCCTCGAGCAGTACTTC. It encodes CASSEGRGLEQYF. Filled out from reference TRBV2 and TRBJ2-7, the complete variable domain reads EPEVTQTPSHQVTQMGQEVILRCVPISNHLYFYWYRQILGQKVEFLVSFYNNEISEKSEIFDDQFSVERPDGSNFTLKIRSTKLEDSAMYFCASSEGRGLEQYFGPGTRLTVT.

The chain carries TRBV30 and TRBJ1-2, with 7 bases fitting TRBD1. This CDR3 comprises 13 residues. Germline V gene sequence: CDR1 GTSNPN, CDR2 SVGIG (reference sequence). V was pared by 2 bases and J by 4 bases, with 4 bases of the junction left unmatched. Here the CDR3 DNA reads TGTGCCTGGAGTTCCGACAGGGTCTATGGCTACACCTTC. Translated, it gives CAWSSDRVYGYTF.

The V call is TRBV4-3, the J call TRBJ1-4, with TRBD1 matching over 10 bases. Germline CDR1 LGHNA, CDR2 YSLEER. V dropped 2 bases and J dropped 7; count of bases not matched to a gene: 4. The CDR3 runs 15 residues. The CDR3 region is CASSQSWTGGEKLFF. CDR3 DNA sequence: TGCGCCAGCAGCCAATCCTGGACAGGGGGTGAAAAACTGTTTTTT.

V is TRBV5-1 and J is TRBJ1-5; TRBD1 matches at 10 bases. The junction had 2 bases not matched to a gene; V was cut back by 3 bases and J by 5 bases. This CDR3 has 14 amino acids. The germline V gene has CDR1 SGHRS and CDR2 YFSETQ. CDR3 in amino acids: CASSSGQGDQPQHF. In DNA form, the CDR3 reads TGCGCCAGCAGCTCCGGACAGGGGGATCAGCCCCAGCATTTT.

The chain is built from TRBV7-6 and TRBJ2-7, with 8 positions matching TRBD2. This CDR3 contains 13 residues. CDR1 is SGHVS, CDR2 FNYEAQ, per germline. The V and J ends lost 3 bases and 7 bases, in that order; junction bases with no gene match: 5. The CDR3 coding sequence is TGTGCCAGCAGCTTCAGCGGGAGTGGTGAGCAGTACTTC. It specifies CASSFSGSGEQYF.

J is TRBJ1-2 and V is TRBV4-2; D ambiguous. The germline V and J ends were trimmed by 0 bases and 1 base, with 15 bases remaining between them. The CDR3 spans 17 residues. Germline V gene lookup returns CDR1 LGHNA and CDR2 YNFKEQ. As DNA, the CDR3 is TGTGCCAGCAGCCAAGATCTGGGAGGGTTTGGTAACTATGGCTACACCTTC. Protein sequence: CASSQDLGGFGNYGYTF.

The chain uses TRBV15 and TRBJ2-3; TRBD1 aligns across 9 bases. V dropped 2 bases and J dropped 2; count of bases not matched to a gene: 20. This CDR3 has 21 amino acids. The germline gives CDR1 LNHNV, CDR2 YYDKDF (reference sequence). The CDR3 sequence: CATSRRAGRGQGILVTDTQYF. The DNA of the CDR3 is TGTGCCACCAGCAGAAGGGCTGGGAGGGGACAGGGTATATTGGTCACAGATACGCAGTATTTT.

The V gene is TRBV5-4, the J gene TRBJ1-2; TRBD1 matches at 9 bases. Trimming at V came to 0 bases and at J to 6 bases, leaving 3 bases not matched to a gene. Germline assignment: CDR1 SGHNT and CDR2 YYREEE (reference sequence). The CDR3 consists of 14 residues. This CDR3 is CASSLAGQGDGYTF. CDR3 sequence (DNA): TGTGCCAGCAGCTTGGCGGGACAGGGTGATGGCTACACCTTC.

The V gene is TRBV6-5, the J gene TRBJ2-2; 7 bases align to TRBD2. Germline loops: CDR1 MNHEY, CDR2 SVGAGI. V was pared by 2 bases and J by 6 bases, with 3 bases of the junction left unmatched. The CDR3 spans 14 residues. CDR3 bases: TGTGCCAGCAGTTACACTAGCGCGCCCGGGGAGCTGTTTTTT. Translated: CASSYTSAPGELFF.

This chain joins TRBV18 and TRBJ1-2, with a weak D call TRBD1 (6 bases). Germline assignment: CDR1 KGHSH and CDR2 LQKENI. CDR3 size: 14 residues. Trimming shortened V by 0 bases and J by 5 bases, and 10 bases separated the two germline ends. CDR3 protein: CASSPPDRFYGYTF. In nucleotides, the CDR3 is TGTGCCAGCTCACCACCTGACAGGTTTTATGGCTACACCTTC.

The chain links TRBV29-1 to TRBJ2-5, with a tentative D call TRBD1 (6 bases). CDR1 and CDR2 from the germline V gene are SQVTM and ANQGSEA. V was cut by 6 bases and J by 4 bases, with 9 bases left in between. The CDR3 extends over 11 amino acids. This chain's CDR3 is CSVRQAETQYF. The CDR3 DNA reads TGCAGCGTGAGACAGGCAGAGACCCAGTACTTC. The full variable domain, completed using reference TRBV29-1 and TRBJ2-5, is SAVISQKPSRDICQRGTSLTIQCQVDSQVTMMFWYRQQPGQSLTLIATANQGSEATYESGFVIDKFPISRPNLTFSTLTVSNMSPEDSSIYLCSVRQAETQYFGPGTRLLVL.

V and J are TRBV5-6 and TRBJ1-2; a possible D gene is TRBD1 (6 bases). V lost 2 bases to trimming and J lost 13 bases, with 12 bases between them. The CDR3 loop spans 11 amino acids. CDR1 is SGHDT and CDR2 is YYEEEE in the germline V gene. The CDR3 is CASSLWDKVTF. The CDR3 bases are TGTGCCAGCAGCTTATGGGACAAAGTCACCTTC.

This chain links TRBV5-1 with TRBJ1-2; no firm D call. CDR1 SGHRS and CDR2 YFSETQ come from the germline V gene. V lost 0 bases, J lost 7 bases, and 10 bases lay in between. The CDR3 loop spans 13 amino acids. The CDR3 loop is CASSLGGRSGYTF. The CDR3 DNA follows: TGCGCCAGCAGCTTGGGAGGGCGAAGTGGCTACACCTTC.

The chain links TRBV4-1 to TRBJ2-5; TRBD2 matches at 11 bases. Germline CDR1 is MGHRA and CDR2 is YSYEKL. The V and J ends lost 4 bases and 2 bases, in that order; junction bases with no gene match: 0. This CDR3 comprises 14 residues. The CDR3 sequence is CASSRLAGQETQYF. CDR3 nucleotide sequence: TGCGCCAGCAGCCGACTAGCGGGGCAAGAGACCCAGTACTTC.

V gene TRBV30 combines with J gene TRBJ1-2, with 10 bases fitting TRBD1. The ends lost 2 bases at V and 6 bases at J; junction bases unmatched: 9. Germline loops: CDR1 GTSNPN, CDR2 SVGIG (reference sequence). This CDR3 is built from 15 residues. Here the CDR3 reads CAWSHPGQGRNGYTF. Here the CDR3 DNA reads TGTGCCTGGAGTCATCCGGGACAGGGGCGAAATGGCTACACCTTC.

The chain combines TRBV4-1 with TRBJ1-3, with a possible D match to TRBD1 (5 bases). The CDR3 runs to 16 residues. V dropped 4 bases and J dropped 2 bases, with 15 bases sitting between them. Germline lookup yields CDR1 MGHRA and CDR2 YSYEKL. As DNA, the CDR3 is TGCGCCAGCAGCCGTCTGATCGCAGGGACTGGAAACACCATATATTTT. Amino acids: CASSRLIAGTGNTIYF.

V and J are TRBV10-2 and TRBJ1-2; a possible D gene is TRBD1 (5 bases). V was shortened by 7 bases and J by 8 bases, with 20 bases between the two germline ends. The CDR3 has 14 amino acids. Germline CDR1 reads WSHSY; CDR2 reads SAAADI. The CDR3, as DNA: TGCGCCAGCACACGGTCAGGGTTATTAGAGGGCTACACCTTC. Translating gives CASTRSGLLEGYTF.

The V and J genes are TRBV5-1 and TRBJ2-4; 7 bases are shared with TRBD1. V gave up 4 bases and J gave up 9 bases; unmatched junction bases: 7. Germline V gene sequence: CDR1 SGHRS, CDR2 YFSETQ. The CDR3 is 13 amino acids. The DNA of the CDR3 is TGCGCCAGCAGCCCCGGGACAGAGAGCATTCAGTACTTC. It codes for CASSPGTESIQYF.

V is TRBV4-3 and J is TRBJ2-5; D perhaps matches TRBD2 (7 bases). Looked up from germline, CDR1 is LGHNA and CDR2 is YSLEER. Trimming left V 0 bases short and J 4 bases short, with 15 bases between. This CDR3 has 16 amino acids. The CDR3 DNA sequence: TGCGCCAGCAGCCAAGATTGGGGGCGGGGGAGAGAGACCCAGTACTTC. It yields the protein CASSQDWGRGRETQYF.

The chain has TRBV6-1 and TRBJ2-7, with 7 bases lining up with TRBD1. The V gene end was trimmed by 11 bases and the J gene end by 0 bases; junction bases not matched to a gene: 7. The germline V gene has CDR1 MNHNS and CDR2 SASEGT. The CDR3 extends over 13 amino acids. The CDR3 reads CALRPGGSYEQYF. CDR3 DNA sequence: TGTGCCTTAAGGCCAGGGGGCTCCTACGAGCAGTACTTC.

This sequence joins TRBV7-9 and TRBJ2-7, with a tentative D call TRBD1 (6 bases). This CDR3 contains 15 residues. Germline CDR1 SEHNR, CDR2 FQNEAQ (reference sequence). Trimming removed 2 bases from V and 2 bases from J, with 13 bases in between. The CDR3 nucleotides read TGTGCCAGCAGCTTACCCGAGACAGGTCCCTACGAGCAGTACTTC. It encodes CASSLPETGPYEQYF.

The chain uses TRBV30 and TRBJ1-2; 8 bases match TRBD1. Per germline, CDR1 GTSNPN and CDR2 SVGIG (reference sequence). The V gene end was trimmed by 2 bases and the J gene end by 4 bases; junction bases not matched to a gene: 3. The CDR3 runs to 13 residues. CDR3 DNA: TGTGCCTGGAGTCGCGACAGGGGCTATGGCTACACCTTC. Translated: CAWSRDRGYGYTF.

V gene TRBV6-1 combines with J gene TRBJ2-7; 9 bases are shared with TRBD1. In germline, CDR1 is MNHNS, CDR2 SASEGT. This CDR3 is 14 amino acids long. J gave up 5 bases and V 4 bases, and 6 bases lay outside the gene matches. The DNA for the CDR3 is TGTGCCAGCAGTGGGGGGACAGGGAGGGACGAGCAGTACTTC. Its protein product is CASSGGTGRDEQYF.

The chain recombines TRBV5-1 with TRBJ1-5; a weak D match, TRBD1 (6 bases). V was pared by 2 bases and J by 7 bases, with 19 bases between. CDR1 and CDR2 from the germline V gene are SGHRS and YFSETQ. This CDR3 comprises 16 residues. CDR3 nucleotide sequence: TGCGCCAGCAGCTTACAGGGTTTTGGTTCTGGGCAGCCCCAGCATTTT. Translated: CASSLQGFGSGQPQHF.